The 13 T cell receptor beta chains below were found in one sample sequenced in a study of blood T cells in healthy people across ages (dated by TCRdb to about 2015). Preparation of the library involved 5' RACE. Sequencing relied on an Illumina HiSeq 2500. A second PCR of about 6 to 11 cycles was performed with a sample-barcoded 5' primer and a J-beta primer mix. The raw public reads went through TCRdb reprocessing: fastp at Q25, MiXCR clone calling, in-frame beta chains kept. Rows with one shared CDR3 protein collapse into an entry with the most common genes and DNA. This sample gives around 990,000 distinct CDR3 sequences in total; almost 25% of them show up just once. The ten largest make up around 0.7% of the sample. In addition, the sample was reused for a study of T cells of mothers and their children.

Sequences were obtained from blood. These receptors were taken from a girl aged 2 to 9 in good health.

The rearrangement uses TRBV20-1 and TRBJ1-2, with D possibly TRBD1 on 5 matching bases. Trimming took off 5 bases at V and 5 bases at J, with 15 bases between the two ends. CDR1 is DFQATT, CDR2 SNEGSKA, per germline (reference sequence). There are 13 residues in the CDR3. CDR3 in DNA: TGCAGTGCTGCCCTAAGACAGAGTTATGGCTACACCTTC. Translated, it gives CSAALRQSYGYTF.

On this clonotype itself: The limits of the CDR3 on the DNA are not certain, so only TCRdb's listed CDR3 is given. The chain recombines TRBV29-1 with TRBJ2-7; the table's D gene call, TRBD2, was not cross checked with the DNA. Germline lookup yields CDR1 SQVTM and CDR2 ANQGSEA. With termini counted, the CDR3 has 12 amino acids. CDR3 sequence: CSVAVGAYEQSF.

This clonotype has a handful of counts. The CDR3 region is CASSNTRNTEAFF. The DNA for the CDR3 is TGTGCCAGTTCTAACACCAGAAACACTGAAGCTTTCTTT. The gene calls are TRBV19 and TRBJ1-1; D uncertain. The germline V and J ends were trimmed by 8 bases and 2 bases, with 12 bases remaining between them. CDR1 is LNHDA and CDR2 is SQIVND in the germline V gene (reference sequence). This CDR3 comprises 13 residues.

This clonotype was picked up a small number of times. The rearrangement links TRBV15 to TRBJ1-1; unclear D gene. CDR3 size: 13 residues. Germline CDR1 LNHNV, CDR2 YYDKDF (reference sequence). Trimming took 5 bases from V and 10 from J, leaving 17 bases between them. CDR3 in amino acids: CATSPKLQNGAFF. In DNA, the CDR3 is TGTGCCACCAGCCCCAAACTTCAGAATGGAGCTTTCTTT. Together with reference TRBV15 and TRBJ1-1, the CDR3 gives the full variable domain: DAMVIQNPRYQVTQFGKPVTLSCSQTLNHNVMYWYQQKSSQAPKLLFHYYDKDFNNEADTPDNFQSRRPNTSFCFLDIRSPGLGDTAMYLCATSPKLQNGAFFGQGTRLTVV.

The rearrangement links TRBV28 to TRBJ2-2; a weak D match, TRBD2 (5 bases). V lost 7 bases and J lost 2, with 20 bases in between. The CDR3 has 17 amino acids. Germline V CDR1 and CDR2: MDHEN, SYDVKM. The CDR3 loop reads CASILTGKSFNTGELFF. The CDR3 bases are TGTGCCAGCATCTTGACGGGAAAAAGCTTCAACACCGGGGAGCTGTTTTTT.

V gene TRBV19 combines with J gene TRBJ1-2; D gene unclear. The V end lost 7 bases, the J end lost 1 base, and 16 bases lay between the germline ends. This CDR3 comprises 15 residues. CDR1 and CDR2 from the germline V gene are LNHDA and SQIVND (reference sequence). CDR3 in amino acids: CASIGQDPFNYGYTF. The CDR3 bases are TGTGCCAGTATAGGTCAGGATCCCTTTAACTATGGCTACACCTTC.

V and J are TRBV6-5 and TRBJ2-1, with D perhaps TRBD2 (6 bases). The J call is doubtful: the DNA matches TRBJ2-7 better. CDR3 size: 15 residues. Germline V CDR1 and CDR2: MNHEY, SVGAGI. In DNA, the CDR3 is TGTGCCAGCAGCATTAGCGGCGTCAGCTCCTACGAGCAGTACTTC. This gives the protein CASSISGVSSYEQYF.

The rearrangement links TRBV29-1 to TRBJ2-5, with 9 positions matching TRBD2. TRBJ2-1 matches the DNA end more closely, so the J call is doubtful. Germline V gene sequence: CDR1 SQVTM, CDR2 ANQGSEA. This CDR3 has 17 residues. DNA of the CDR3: TGCAGCGTTTCCCCGCCTCGGCGGGAGGGTTTTTGGAATGAGCAGTTCTTC. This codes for CSVSPPRREGFWNEQFF.

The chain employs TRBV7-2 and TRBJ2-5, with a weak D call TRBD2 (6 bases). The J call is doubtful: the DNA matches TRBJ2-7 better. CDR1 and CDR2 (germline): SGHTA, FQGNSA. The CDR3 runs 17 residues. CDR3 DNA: TGTGCCAGCAGCCTTCCTTTGGGCGGGGCCTCAGACTACGAGCAGTACTTC. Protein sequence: CASSLPLGGASDYEQYF.

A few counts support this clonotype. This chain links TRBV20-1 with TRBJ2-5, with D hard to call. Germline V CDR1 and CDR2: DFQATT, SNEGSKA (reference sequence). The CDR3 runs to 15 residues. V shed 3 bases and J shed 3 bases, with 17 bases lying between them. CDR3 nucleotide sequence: TGCAGTGCTAGTAAACCGGGTGTTATTAAAGAGACCCAGTACTTC. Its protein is CSASKPGVIKETQYF.

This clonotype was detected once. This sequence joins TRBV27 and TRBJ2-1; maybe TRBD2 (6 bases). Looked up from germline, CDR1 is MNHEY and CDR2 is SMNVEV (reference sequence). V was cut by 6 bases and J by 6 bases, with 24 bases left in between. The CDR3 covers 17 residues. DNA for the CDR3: TGTGCCAGCAGCTTTTCCCCTAGACTAGGGGCGGTCAATGAGCAGTTCTTC. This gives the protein CASSFSPRLGAVNEQFF.

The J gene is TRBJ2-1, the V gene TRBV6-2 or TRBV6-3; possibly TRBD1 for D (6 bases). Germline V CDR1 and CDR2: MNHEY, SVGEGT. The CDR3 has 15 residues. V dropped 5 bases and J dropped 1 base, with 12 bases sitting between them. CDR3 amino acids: CASSDRMGSYNEQFF. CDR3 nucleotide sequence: TGTGCCAGCAGTGACAGGATGGGTTCCTACAATGAGCAGTTCTTC.

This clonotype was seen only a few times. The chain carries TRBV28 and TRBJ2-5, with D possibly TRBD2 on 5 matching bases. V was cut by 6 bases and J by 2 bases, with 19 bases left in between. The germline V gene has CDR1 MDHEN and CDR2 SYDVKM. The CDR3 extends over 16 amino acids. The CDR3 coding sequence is TGTGCCAGCAGCCCACTTAATCGGGGTTATCAAGAGACCCAGTACTTC. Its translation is CASSPLNRGYQETQYF.